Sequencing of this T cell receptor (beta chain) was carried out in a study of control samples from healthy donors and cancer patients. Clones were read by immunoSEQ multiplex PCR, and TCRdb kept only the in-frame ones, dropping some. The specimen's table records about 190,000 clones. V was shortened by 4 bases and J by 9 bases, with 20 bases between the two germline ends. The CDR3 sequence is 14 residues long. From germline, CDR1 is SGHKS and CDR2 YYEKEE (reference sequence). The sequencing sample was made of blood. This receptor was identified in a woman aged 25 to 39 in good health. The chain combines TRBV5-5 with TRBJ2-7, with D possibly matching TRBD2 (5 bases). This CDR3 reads CASSRTVLEVGQYF. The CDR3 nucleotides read TGTGCCAGCAGCCGGACCGTACTAGAGGTGGGGCAGTACTTC.